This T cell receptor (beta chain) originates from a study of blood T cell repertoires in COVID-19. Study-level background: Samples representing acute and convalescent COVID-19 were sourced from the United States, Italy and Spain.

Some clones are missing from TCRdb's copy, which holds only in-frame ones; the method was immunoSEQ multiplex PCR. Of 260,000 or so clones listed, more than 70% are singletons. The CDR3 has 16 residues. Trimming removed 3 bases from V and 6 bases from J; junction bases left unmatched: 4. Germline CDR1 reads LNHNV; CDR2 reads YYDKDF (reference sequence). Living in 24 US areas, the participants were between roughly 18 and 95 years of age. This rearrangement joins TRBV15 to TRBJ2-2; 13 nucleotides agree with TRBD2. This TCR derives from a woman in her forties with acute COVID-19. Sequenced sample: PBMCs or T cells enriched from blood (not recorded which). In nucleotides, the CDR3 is TGTGCCACCAGCAGGGAACTAGCGGGAGGGCCCGGGGAGCTGTTTTTT. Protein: CATSRELAGGPGELFF.